In its sample, the clone carrying this T cell receptor (beta chain) was seen once. Antigen specificity is unknown. V gave up 1 base and J gave up 0 bases, with 16 bases separating them. Germline V gene data show CDR1 as MNHNS and CDR2 as SASEGT. There are 17 residues in the CDR3. The record originates from a study of shared clonotypes between healthy human individuals. Study in general: Per-donor plates numbered three CD4 naive, three CD4 memory, two CD8 naive and one CD8 memory. The study, taken as a whole, reports: Among the subsets, naive ones generally showed larger estimated richness than memory ones.

Naive CD8 cells lacked CD45RO and underwent positive selection for CCR7, leaving out terminally differentiated effector memory CD45RA+ cells. All donors qualified as healthy HIV-negative adults and had experienced no recent acute infections or vaccinations. All donors were Caucasian adults living in Nashville, Tennessee. TCRdb's copy holds only in-frame clones and misses some; the assay was immunoSEQ multiplex PCR. The sample contains under 1 million clones, 90% to 97% of which appear only once. V gene TRBV6-1 combines with J gene TRBJ2-7; D is possibly TRBD1 (5 bases). What was sequenced was naive CD8+ T cells sorted from blood. The clonotype comes from a man aged 25-45 years in good health. The CDR3 sequence: CASSEDMGLLTSYEQYF. CDR3 nucleotides: TGTGCCAGCAGTGAAGACATGGGGCTCTTAACCTCCTACGAGCAGTACTTC.